A selection of T cell receptor beta chains follows, all from one sample in a study of beta chain features in type 1 diabetes. Profiling relied on immunoSEQ multiplex PCR, and the TCRdb table lists in-frame clones only, not all of them. The sample lists hundreds of thousands of clones; roughly a sixth were seen once. What was sequenced was naive CD4+ T cells from blood. These receptors were taken from a woman aged 18-29 years in good health. Each CDR3 is given with its conserved first and last residue. A D gene is named only where the DNA matches it firmly. Rows give clone size only sometimes, using once, few, many, or a class for an expanded clone.

j_call clone_size d_call v_call cdr3_aa cdr3_nt
TRBJ2-5 - - TRBV2 CASSVLRQGETQYF TGTGCCAGCAGTGTTCTTCGTCAGGGGGAGACCCAGTACTTC
TRBJ1-3 - - TRBV13 CASSLKPHSGNTIYF TGTGCCAGCAGCCTCAAACCCCACTCTGGAAACACCATATATTTT
TRBJ2-7 few TRBD2 TRBV7-2 CASSYPGTSGEYEQYF TGTGCCAGCAGCTACCCAGGGACTAGCGGAGAATACGAGCAGTACTTC
TRBJ2-7 - TRBD2 TRBV27 CASSFRSGLAGQISYEQYF TGTGCCAGCAGTTTCAGGTCCGGACTAGCGGGACAAATCTCCTACGAGCAGTACTTC
TRBJ1-2 few - TRBV7-2 CASSLPRSGYTF TGTGCCAGCAGCTTACCTAGGAGTGGCTACACCTTC
TRBJ1-1 few - TRBV28 CASNGNTEAFF TGTGCCAGCAATGGTAACACTGAAGCTTTCTTT
TRBJ2-5 - TRBD2 TRBV5-1 CASKISGIQETQYF TGCGCCAGCAAAATCAGCGGGATCCAAGAGACCCAGTACTTC
TRBJ2-1 few - TRBV29-1 CSVLARDSYNEQFF TGCAGCGTTCTAGCGAGAGACTCCTACAATGAGCAGTTCTTC
TRBJ2-3 - - TRBV27 CASRPGWGTDTQYF TGTGCCAGTCGTCCAGGGTGGGGGACAGATACGCAGTATTTT
TRBJ2-7 few - TRBV5-4 CASSPLGGQAGEQYF TGTGCCAGCAGCCCCCTGGGGGGGCAGGCGGGCGAGCAGTACTTC
TRBJ2-2 few - TRBV13 CASSLVGSSGRTGELFF TGTGCCAGCAGCTTAGTGGGATCGAGCGGCCGCACCGGGGAGCTGTTTTTT
TRBJ2-1 - - TRBV29-1 CSADRTSSYNEQFF TGCAGCGCAGACAGGACTAGCTCCTACAATGAGCAGTTCTTC
TRBJ2-6 - TRBD2 TRBV19 CASSTRLAGSSGANVLTF TGTGCCAGTAGTACCAGACTAGCGGGAAGTTCTGGGGCCAACGTCCTGACTTTC
TRBJ2-1 few TRBD2 TRBV18 CASSPRQREGHEQFF TGTGCCAGCTCACCGCGACAGCGGGAGGGCCATGAGCAGTTCTTC
TRBJ2-7 once TRBD2 TRBV7-6 CASSLGTSGRVYEQYF TGTGCCAGCAGCCTGGGGACTAGCGGGAGAGTTTACGAGCAGTACTTC
TRBJ2-7 - - TRBV4-3 CASSQDRASYEQYF TGCGCCAGCAGCCAAGATCGCGCCTCCTACGAGCAGTACTTC
TRBJ2-4 - - TRBV11-2 CASSTREKNIQYF TGTGCCAGCAGCACCCGAGAAAAAAACATTCAGTACTTC
TRBJ1-2 once - TRBV15 CATSSVTDYGYTF TGTGCCACCAGCAGTGTAACTGACTATGGCTACACCTTC
TRBJ2-3 - - TRBV9 CASSAAGRTSTDTQYF TGTGCCAGCAGCGCCGCTGGGCGGACTAGCACAGATACGCAGTATTTT
TRBJ2-1 - TRBD2 TRBV19 CASQRGSSYNEQFF TGTGCCAGTCAGCGGGGAAGCTCCTACAATGAGCAGTTCTTC
TRBJ2-7 few TRBD1 TRBV5-1 CASSLIGTARYEQYF TGCGCCAGCAGCTTGATAGGGACAGCACGCTACGAGCAGTACTTC
TRBJ2-1 - - TRBV15 CATSRDAGRVNEQFF TGTGCCACCAGCAGAGATGCAGGACGCGTTAATGAGCAGTTCTTC
TRBJ2-7 - TRBD2 TRBV2 CASSPTGTTKVEQYF TGTGCCAGCAGCCCGACCGGGACTACGAAGGTCGAGCAGTACTTC
TRBJ2-7 - - TRBV5-1 CASSLVGQTSGRPLTSYEQYF TGCGCCAGCAGCTTGGTAGGGCAAACCTCGGGGCGGCCCCTTACCTCCTACGAGCAGTACTTC
TRBJ2-3 few - TRBV15 CATSRGSGNTDTQYF TGTGCCACCAGCAGAGGCAGCGGAAACACAGATACGCAGTATTTT
TRBJ2-4 - - TRBV6-4 CASSDSGPSPLAKNIQYF TGTGCCAGCAGTGACTCAGGACCCTCTCCTCTCGCCAAAAACATTCAGTACTTC
TRBJ1-5 - TRBD1 TRBV2 CASSEFGQGNQPQHF TGTGCCAGCAGTGAATTTGGACAGGGCAATCAGCCCCAGCATTTT
TRBJ2-2 - TRBD1 TRBV19 CASSSRQGTGELFF TGTGCCAGTAGCTCAAGACAGGGCACCGGGGAGCTGTTTTTT
TRBJ1-1 - TRBD1 TRBV11-2 CASSFGTGNTEAFF TGTGCCAGCAGCTTTGGGACAGGGAATACTGAAGCTTTCTTT
TRBJ2-1 - TRBD2 TRBV7-3 CASSLTVSGRFGDEQFF TGTGCCAGCAGCTTAACGGTCAGCGGGAGGTTTGGCGATGAGCAGTTCTTC
TRBJ2-7 - - TRBV5-4 CASSSRGSYEQYF TGTGCCAGCAGCTCCCGGGGGTCCTACGAGCAGTACTTC
TRBJ2-7 few - TRBV7-2 CASSLVEGAYEQYF TGTGCCAGCAGCTTAGTGGAAGGAGCCTACGAGCAGTACTTC
TRBJ2-1 - TRBD2 TRBV11-3 CASSLEGLSSEQFF TGTGCCAGCAGCTTAGAGGGACTATCCTCAGAGCAGTTCTTC
TRBJ2-7 few - TRBV20-1 CSARADHEQYF TGCAGTGCTAGAGCGGATCACGAGCAGTACTTC
TRBJ2-7 few - TRBV28 CASSPWGSPGPGSDEQYF TGTGCCAGCAGTCCTTGGGGCTCCCCGGGACCTGGTTCGGACGAGCAGTACTTC
TRBJ2-3 few - TRBV7-8 CASSFRRDTDTQYF TGTGCCAGCAGCTTCCGGAGAGACACAGATACGCAGTATTTT
TRBJ2-1 - TRBD2 TRBV6-6 CASSTGAGGRNEQFF TGTGCCAGCAGTACCGGAGCGGGAGGGCGCAATGAGCAGTTCTTC
TRBJ2-5 - - TRBV20-1 CSAVKETQYF TGCAGTGCTGTTAAAGAGACCCAGTACTTC
TRBJ1-5 - TRBD1 TRBV7-2 CASSGWDRGQPQHF TGTGCCAGCAGCGGTTGGGACAGGGGTCAGCCCCAGCATTTT
TRBJ1-2 - TRBD1 TRBV2 CASSYRQGNYGYTF TGTGCCAGCAGCTACAGACAGGGTAACTATGGCTACACCTTC
TRBJ2-2 - - TRBV19 CASSPWGAGELFF TGTGCCAGTAGTCCATGGGGGGCCGGGGAGCTGTTTTTT
TRBJ2-1 - - TRBV9 CASSAAERSHMEQFF TGTGCCAGCAGCGCCGCGGAGCGGTCGCACATGGAGCAGTTCTTC
TRBJ2-7 - TRBD2 TRBV7-8 CASSLEPGLAYEQYF TGTGCCAGCAGCTTAGAGCCGGGACTAGCCTACGAGCAGTACTTC
TRBJ2-3 once - TRBV7-2 CASSPFSQGRSGTQYF TGTGCCAGCAGCCCTTTTTCTCAGGGCCGGTCGGGTACGCAGTATTTT
TRBJ1-3 - - TRBV6-6 CASSYSNGISGNTIYF TGTGCCAGCAGTTACTCGAATGGCATCTCTGGAAACACCATATATTTT
TRBJ2-6 few TRBD1 TRBV9 CASSERDRGTSGANVLTF TGTGCCAGCAGTGAGCGGGACAGGGGAACCTCTGGGGCCAACGTCCTGACTTTC
TRBJ1-1 - - TRBV28 CASSWIQGEMAEAFF TGTGCCAGCAGTTGGATACAGGGTGAGATGGCTGAAGCTTTCTTT
TRBJ2-6 few - TRBV10-2 CASSEAGSGANVLTF TGCGCCAGCAGTGAGGCTGGGTCCGGGGCCAACGTCCTGACTTTC
TRBJ1-2 - - TRBV27 CASSLSTQGAYGYTF TGTGCCAGCAGTTTATCTACGCAGGGAGCGTATGGCTACACCTTC
TRBJ1-2 few - TRBV18 CASSPLPESGYGYTF TGTGCCAGCTCACCTCTACCAGAGAGTGGCTATGGCTACACCTTC
TRBJ2-2 - TRBD1 TRBV5-1 CASSLLTGGSGELFF TGCGCCAGCAGCCTCCTGACAGGGGGCTCCGGGGAGCTGTTTTTT
TRBJ1-2 few - TRBV19 CASTVTGLGYTF TGTGCCAGTACCGTTACGGGGCTGGGCTACACCTTC
TRBJ2-2 few - TRBV6-5 CASSYGRPPLAGELFF TGTGCCAGCAGTTACGGCAGGCCCCCTCTCGCCGGGGAGCTGTTTTTT
TRBJ1-1 few TRBD1 TRBV28 CASSTRTGETEAFF TGTGCCAGCAGTACACGGACAGGGGAGACTGAAGCTTTCTTT
TRBJ1-4 - - TRBV29-1 CSVLATNEKLFF TGCAGCGTTCTTGCAACTAATGAAAAACTGTTTTTT